The 27 T cell receptor beta chains below come from one sample, sequenced in a study of PD-L1 blockade in urothelial cancer. The table came from immunoSEQ multiplex PCR; TCRdb's copy has only in-frame clones and leaves some out. The sample includes under 85,000 clones, around 93% seen only once; the top ten take roughly 0.87%. Time point given: peripheral blood 6 weeks after treatment start. Sequencing used PBMCs, obtained around atezolizumab (anti-PD-L1) treatment. The receptors here all came from a woman older than 75 with urothelial cancer.

The chain links TRBV7-9 to TRBJ1-5; 8 bases align to TRBD1. Germline-derived CDR1 and CDR2 are SEHNR and FQNEAQ (reference sequence). The V segment lost 4 bases and the J segment 2 bases; nucleotides outside the gene matches: 10. This CDR3 comprises 17 residues. CDR3: CASSSTGERVGNQPQHF. In nucleotides, the CDR3 is TGTGCCAGCAGCTCGACAGGGGAGAGGGTTGGCAATCAGCCCCAGCATTTT.

This chain connects TRBV30 to TRBJ2-1, with D unresolved. Trimming removed 1 base at V and 0 bases at J, with 7 bases between. CDR1 and CDR2 from the germline V gene are GTSNPN and SVGIG (reference sequence). This CDR3 has 14 residues. CDR3 loop: CAWSGRSSYNEQFF. The CDR3 region has the DNA TGTGCCTGGAGTGGGCGGAGCTCCTACAATGAGCAGTTCTTC.

The genes are TRBV28 and TRBJ2-7; D ambiguous. Trimming left V 5 bases short and J 4 bases short, with 27 bases between. The CDR3 length is 18 residues. In germline, CDR1 is MDHEN, CDR2 SYDVKM. CDR3 bases: TGTGCCAGCAGTCCCCGGGTTAGGTACCTCCAACTTGGGTACGAGCAGTACTTC. This codes for CASSPRVRYLQLGYEQYF. Supplemented by reference TRBV28 and TRBJ2-7, the full variable domain reads DVKVTQSSRYLVKRTGEKVFLECVQDMDHENMFWYRQDPGLGLRLIYFSYDVKMKEKGDIPEGYSVSREKKERFSLILESASTNQTSMYLCASSPRVRYLQLGYEQYFGPGTRLTVT.

The chain joins TRBV5-1 to TRBJ2-5; 7 nucleotides match TRBD2. The V gene end was trimmed by 5 bases and the J gene end by 2 bases; junction bases not matched to a gene: 9. Germline assignment: CDR1 SGHRS and CDR2 YFSETQ. This CDR3 is 15 amino acids long. For the CDR3, the DNA is TGCGCCAGCAGTATACGGACTAGTTTGCAAGAGACCCAGTACTTC. As protein: CASSIRTSLQETQYF. Full variable domain (rest looked up from reference TRBV5-1 and TRBJ2-5): KAGVTQTPRYLIKTRGQQVTLSCSPISGHRSVSWYQQTPGQGLQFLFEYFSETQRNKGNFPGRFSGRQFSNSRSEMNVSTLELGDSALYLCASSIRTSLQETQYFGPGTRLLVL.

The chain combines TRBV9 with TRBJ1-2; 12 bases are a match to TRBD1. V lost 4 bases to trimming and J lost 8 bases; unmatched junction nucleotides: 12. The length of the CDR3 is 16 residues. Looked up from germline, CDR1 is SGDLS and CDR2 is YYNGEE. The CDR3 region is CASSIQPGQGAGGYTF. In nucleotides, the CDR3 is TGTGCCAGCAGCATCCAACCGGGACAGGGGGCAGGAGGCTACACCTTC. Full variable domain (outside the CDR3, taken from reference TRBV9 and TRBJ1-2): DSGVTQTPKHLITATGQRVTLRCSPRSGDLSVYWYQQSLDQGLQFLIQYYNGEERAKGNILERFSAQQFPDLHSELNLSSLELGDSALYFCASSIQPGQGAGGYTFGSGTRLTVV.

V usage is TRBV4-1 and J usage is TRBJ1-4, with TRBD1 as a possible D gene (5 bases). The CDR3 is 16 residues long. Germline assignment: CDR1 MGHRA and CDR2 YSYEKL. The V and J ends lost 0 bases and 5 bases respectively, with 13 bases between them. This CDR3 reads CASSQDGQGINEKLFF. Here the CDR3 DNA reads TGCGCCAGCAGCCAAGATGGGCAGGGCATAAATGAAAAACTGTTTTTT.

This chain connects TRBV5-1 to TRBJ2-1; 8 bases match TRBD2. The V gene end was trimmed by 10 bases and the J gene end by 6 bases; junction bases not matched to a gene: 9. The CDR3 loop spans 13 amino acids. The germline CDR1 and CDR2 sequences are SGHRS and YFSETQ. CDR3 coding DNA: TGCGCCTCCTCCCGGGAGGGCGCCAATGAGCAGTTCTTC. Amino acids: CASSREGANEQFF.

V usage is TRBV21-1 and J usage is TRBJ2-1; the D call in the table, TRBD2, was not verified against the DNA. TRBV21-1 is shown as a pseudogene. This CDR3 has 12 residues. As DNA, the CDR3 is TGTGCCTTAGCGGAAACCTACAATGAGCAGTTCTTC. It yields the protein CALAETYNEQFF.

The chain combines TRBV7-6 with TRBJ1-4; 7 bases are shared with TRBD1. After removal of 6 bases from V and 0 bases from J, the junction contained 4 bases not matched to a gene. The germline V gene has CDR1 SGHVS and CDR2 FNYEAQ. The CDR3 consists of 15 residues. As DNA, the CDR3 is TGTGCCAGCAGTCCACAGGGGACAACTAATGAAAAACTGTTTTTT. This codes for CASSPQGTTNEKLFF.

The chain combines TRBV5-4 with TRBJ1-4, with a weak D call TRBD1 (6 bases). The ends were cut back, 4 bases at V and 7 bases at J, with 14 bases in the middle. The CDR3 has 14 amino acids. In germline, CDR1 is SGHNT, CDR2 YYREEE (reference sequence). The CDR3 sequence is CASSHMDRAEKLFF. CDR3 sequence (DNA): TGTGCCAGCAGCCACATGGACAGAGCTGAAAAACTGTTTTTT.

The rearrangement joins TRBV11-1 to TRBJ2-1; TRBD1 matches 7 bases. The germline gives CDR1 SGHAT, CDR2 FQDESV (reference sequence). The CDR3 contains 15 residues. V shed 5 bases, J shed 1 base, and the junction held 5 bases outside the gene matches. This chain's CDR3 is CASSRDRASYNEQFF. The CDR3 coding sequence is TGTGCCAGCAGCCGAGACAGGGCATCCTACAATGAGCAGTTCTTC.

This clone was seen a handful of times. This chain uses TRBV30 with TRBJ1-4; 12 positions agree with TRBD1. In germline, CDR1 is GTSNPN, CDR2 SVGIG (reference sequence). The CDR3 covers 15 residues. V shed 8 bases, J shed 13 bases, and the junction held 17 bases outside the gene matches. CDR3 in amino acids: CAGTRGTGGGGGLFF. In DNA form, the CDR3 reads TGTGCCGGGACTCGGGGGACAGGGGGCGGGGGCGGACTGTTTTTT.

The chain links TRBV23-1 to TRBJ1-5; 11 bases are shared with TRBD1. TRBV23-1 is noted as an ORF with a role that remains uncertain. The CDR3 runs 21 residues. The junction had 21 bases not matched to a gene; V was cut back by 2 bases and J by 6 bases. The CDR3 is CASSQKDRGRIVLVLGQPQHF. CDR3 in DNA: TGCGCCAGCAGTCAAAAGGACAGGGGGCGTATTGTTTTAGTTTTAGGTCAGCCCCAGCATTTT.

This chain connects TRBV19 to TRBJ1-5; a weak D match, TRBD1 (6 bases). V was clipped by 0 bases and J by 4 bases, with 13 bases between them. Germline lookup yields CDR1 LNHDA and CDR2 SQIVND (reference sequence). The CDR3 has 16 amino acids. The CDR3 nucleotides are TGTGCCAGTAGTATAGATGCGACAGGAACGAATCAGCCCCAGCATTTT. Residues: CASSIDATGTNQPQHF. The whole variable domain, remainder taken from reference TRBV19 and TRBJ1-5, is DGGITQSPKYLFRKEGQNVTLSCEQNLNHDAMYWYRQDPGQGLRLIYYSQIVNDFQKGDIAEGYSVSREKKESFPLTVTSAQKNPTAFYLCASSIDATGTNQPQHFGDGTRLSIL.

The chain is built from TRBV6-1 and TRBJ2-3; D unclear. This CDR3 has 15 amino acids. Germline V gene lookup returns CDR1 MNHNS and CDR2 SASEGT. V was cut by 3 bases and J by 3 bases, with 13 bases left in between. In DNA form, the CDR3 reads TGTGCCAGCAGTGACGCCAGTCCCGCAACAGATACGCAGTATTTT. It yields the protein CASSDASPATDTQYF.

The chain carries TRBV11-2 and TRBJ2-6; D uncertain. The length of the CDR3 is 17 residues. CDR1 is SGHAT, CDR2 FQNNGV, per germline. V lost 0 bases and J lost 0, with 9 bases in between. The CDR3 DNA reads TGTGCCAGCAGCTTAGACTTACCGGGCTCTGGGGCCAACGTCCTGACTTTC. Protein product: CASSLDLPGSGANVLTF.

The chain links TRBV19 to TRBJ1-2; D is possibly TRBD1 (5 bases). The V end lost 7 bases, the J end lost 8 bases, and 14 bases lay between the germline ends. CDR3 length: 12 amino acids. The germline gives CDR1 LNHDA, CDR2 SQIVND (reference sequence). The CDR3 coding sequence is TGTGCCAGTACCATCCCCGGGGGGGGCTACACCTTC. It is translated as CASTIPGGGYTF.

The CDR3 DNA reads as TGTGCCAGCAGCTTCGATACTGGACTAGCGGGAGTCAGTGAGCAGTACTTC. Residues: CASSFDTGLAGVSEQYF. The rearrangement uses TRBV11-3 and TRBJ2-7; 13 bases agree with TRBD2. CDR3 length: 17 residues. Germline CDR1 is SGHNT and CDR2 is YENEEA. V shed 3 bases and J 7 bases; nucleotides not matched to a gene: 12.

J is TRBJ1-2 and V is TRBV6-5, with 7 bases identical to TRBD1. This CDR3 spans 14 amino acids. The trim removed 2 bases at V and 8 bases at J, leaving 8 bases unmatched. Germline assignment: CDR1 MNHEY and CDR2 SVGAGI. The CDR3 loop is CASSYAGQLGGYTF. CDR3 DNA sequence: TGTGCCAGCAGTTACGCGGGACAGTTAGGCGGCTACACCTTC.

The rearrangement links TRBV6-1 to TRBJ2-3; TRBD2 matches at 10 bases. Germline V gene lookup returns CDR1 MNHNS and CDR2 SASEGT. This CDR3 is built from 15 residues. The junction had 8 bases not matched to a gene; V was cut back by 10 bases and J by 1 base. As DNA, the CDR3 is TGTGCCATAACTCCGGGGACTAGCGGCACAGATACGCAGTATTTT. Translation gives CAITPGTSGTDTQYF.

The chain joins TRBV6-5 to TRBJ2-3; TRBD2 might be the D (6 bases). Germline-derived CDR1 and CDR2 are MNHEY and SVGAGI. The CDR3 length is 14 residues. The ends were cut back, 2 bases at V and 5 bases at J, with 11 bases in the middle. The DNA of the CDR3 is TGTGCCAGCAGTTACAGCCTAGCGAAAGATACGCAGTATTTT. This codes for CASSYSLAKDTQYF.

V usage is TRBV2 and J usage is TRBJ1-2; TRBD1 agrees at 9 bases. V was clipped by 3 bases and J by 7 bases; unmatched bases: 6. This CDR3 has 14 residues. Germline CDR1 is SNHLY and CDR2 is FYNNEI. As DNA, the CDR3 is TGTGCCAGCAGTGAGGGACAGGGCTTTAGTGGCTACACCTTC. It specifies CASSEGQGFSGYTF.

The chain joins TRBV5-1 to TRBJ2-3; TRBD2 matches 9 bases. Germline CDR1 and CDR2: SGHRS and YFSETQ. With 5 bases clipped from V and 2 bases from J, the junction kept 9 bases outside the gene matches. The CDR3 length is 16 residues. CDR3 DNA: TGCGCCAGCAGTCTCGGGCTAGCGGGAAACACAGATACGCAGTATTTT. This codes for CASSLGLAGNTDTQYF.

The genes are TRBV19 and TRBJ1-5, with 10 positions matching TRBD1. There are 16 residues in the CDR3. CDR1 and CDR2 (germline): LNHDA, SQIVND (reference sequence). Losses at the gene ends were 7 bases for V and 0 bases for J; bases not matched to a gene: 6. The CDR3 is CASIWTGGGSNQPQHF. The CDR3, as DNA: TGTGCCAGTATCTGGACAGGGGGAGGTAGCAATCAGCCCCAGCATTTT.

This clone was picked up one time. J is TRBJ1-5 and V is TRBV7-9; D might be TRBD1 (5 bases). The CDR3 is made up of 13 amino acids. In germline, CDR1 is SEHNR, CDR2 FQNEAQ (reference sequence). Trimming cost V 1 base and J 4 bases, with 5 bases left between them. CDR3 residues: CASSLGTNQPQHF. The CDR3 nucleotides are TGTGCCAGCAGCTTAGGGACAAATCAGCCCCAGCATTTT.

The chain uses TRBV6-1 and TRBJ1-1; D is possibly TRBD1 (6 bases). Germline CDR1 reads MNHNS; CDR2 reads SASEGT. V lost 6 bases and J 1 base, leaving 12 bases between the germline ends. The CDR3 is made up of 14 amino acids. CDR3: CASSRMTGNTEAFF. The DNA of the CDR3 is TGTGCCAGCAGCCGAATGACAGGGAACACTGAAGCTTTCTTT.

The chain uses TRBV11-2 and TRBJ2-5; the D is unclear. The CDR3 has 14 amino acids. The V and J ends lost 5 bases and 5 bases respectively, with 15 bases between them. Germline CDR1 reads SGHAT; CDR2 reads FQNNGV. CDR3 in amino acids: CASSASASGETQYF. DNA for the CDR3: TGTGCCAGCAGCGCAAGCGCGTCCGGGGAGACCCAGTACTTC.